This T cell receptor (beta chain) was sequenced during a study of beta chain features in type 1 diabetes. Concerning this clone: Its antigen is unidentified.

What was sequenced were expressed TCRB transcripts, since all of the isolated RNA had been reverse transcribed. Clones were sequenced by immunoSEQ multiplex PCR, and TCRdb holds only the in-frame ones, with some missing. The table lists some 640,000 clones, over 11% of them singletons. General study findings and limits: Among patients with Type 1 diabetes, TCRB CDR3s were moderately but significantly shorter in every one of the four CD4+ subsets.

It was one heparinised blood draw, averaging about 116 mL, that each donor gave. This CDR3 spans 14 amino acids. The V and J ends lost 8 bases and 0 bases respectively, with 14 bases between them. CDR1 and CDR2 (germline): SQVTM, ANQGSEA. The specimen was naive CD4+ T cells from blood. The chain is built from TRBV29-1 and TRBJ2-1; possible D gene TRBD2, 5 bases. The source is a man in his late teens or twenties with type 1 diabetes. CDR3 DNA: TGCAGCCCTCCATCGGGAATCTCCTACAATGAGCAGTTCTTC. Translated: CSPPSGISYNEQFF.